One sample yielded the 5 T cell receptor delta chains listed below, sequenced in a study of γδ T cells in repeated Plasmodium falciparum infection. TCRdb applied CATT to the multiplex PCR reads for clone calling. The sample records about 89,000 delta-chain clones, approximately 1.4% being singletons. Bulk repertoires came from Vgamma9/Vdelta2+ or Vdelta2-negative gammadelta T cells flow-sorted from PBMC. Sequencing used gamma-delta T cells from blood. All receptors come from a pool of human donors (malaria-infected and uninfected, not separated).

This clone was detected many times. A far larger clone is one base from this, pointing to a likely read error. This chain connects TRDV2 to TRDJ1, with 8 bases fitting TRDD3. V was clipped by 3 bases and J by 1 base; unmatched bases: 12. The CDR3 has 17 residues. Germline CDR1 and CDR2: GEAIGNYY and EKD. CDR3 DNA sequence: TGTGCCTGTGACGCCGTTGGGGGATCCGGGGTCACCGATAAACTCATCTTT. Translating gives CACDAVGGSGVTDKLIF.

About this clone itself: Relative to the germline gene, one junction end is altered; a read error may explain this. The CDR3 DNA sequence: TGTGCTCTTGGTGGCTTGTACGGGTACACCGATAAGCTCATCTTT. Its translation: CALGGLYGYTDKLIF. The chain is built from TRDV1 and TRDJ1, with unresolved D. The CDR3 contains 15 residues. CDR1 is TSWWSYY and CDR2 is QGS in the germline V gene.

As concerns this clone: TCRdb pairs this DNA with a much larger clone's protein that differs at residue 15, likely a read error; the protein shown was translated from the DNA. The chain is built from TRDV1 and TRDJ1; D tentatively fits TRDD2 or TRDD3 (8 bases each). TCRdb does not report a J gene; here it was assigned by matching the DNA to germline references. V lost 2 bases and J 2 bases, leaving 51 bases between the germline ends. Per the germline V gene, CDR1 is TSWWSYY and CDR2 is QGS. This CDR3 is built from 28 residues. Here the CDR3 reads CALGEIKLPTFYWGVRNPNPQYTDKLIF. In nucleotides, the CDR3 is TGTGCTCTTGGGGAAATAAAGCTTCCTACTTTTTACTGGGGGGTACGCAACCCTAACCCTCAGTATACCGATAAACTCATCTTT.

This clone was counted between two and nine times. The protein in TCRdb stems from a much larger clone and differs at residue 11 from this DNA's translation, likely a read error; here the protein is translated from the DNA. The chain employs TRDV1 and TRDJ1; D call uncertain. V lost 2 bases to trimming and J lost 4 bases, with 17 bases between them. The CDR3 is 16 amino acids. Germline V gives CDR1 TSWWSYY, CDR2 QGS. The CDR3 reads CALGELGRTAIDKLIF. CDR3 DNA: TGTGCTCTTGGGGAATTGGGCCGGACAGCCATCGATAAACTCATCTTT.

This clone showed up just a few times. The translation of this DNA and the TCRdb protein of a much larger clone differ at residue 12, probably owing to a read error; the protein shown here is translated from the DNA. This chain links TRDV1 with TRDJ1; 13 nucleotides align to TRDD3. The J gene, left out of TCRdb, was set here by checking the DNA against germline. J gave up 1 base and V 5 bases, and 13 bases lay outside the gene matches. Per germline, CDR1 TSWWSYY and CDR2 QGS. The CDR3 is 19 amino acids. In DNA, the CDR3 is TGTGCTCTTGGGATAAGGGGCTACTGGGGGATACGACCCACCGATAAACTCATCTTT. This encodes CALGIRGYWGIRPTDKLIF.